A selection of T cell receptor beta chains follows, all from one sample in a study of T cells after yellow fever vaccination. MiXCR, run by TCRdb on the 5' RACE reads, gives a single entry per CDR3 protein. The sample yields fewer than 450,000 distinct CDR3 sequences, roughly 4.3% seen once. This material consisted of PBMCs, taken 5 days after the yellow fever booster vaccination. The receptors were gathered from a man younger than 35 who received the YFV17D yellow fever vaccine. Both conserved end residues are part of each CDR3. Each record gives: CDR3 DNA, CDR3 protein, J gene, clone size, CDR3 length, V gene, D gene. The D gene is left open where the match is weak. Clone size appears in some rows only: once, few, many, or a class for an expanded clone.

cdr3_nt: TGCAGTGCTAGAAGACAGACCTCGGACTATGGCTACACCTTC
cdr3_aa: CSARRQTSDYGYTF
j_call: TRBJ1-2
clone_size: -
cdr3_length: 14
v_call: TRBV20-1
d_call: -

cdr3_nt: TGTGCCAGCAGCCCCGGACTAGCTAACACAGATACGCAGTATTTT
cdr3_aa: CASSPGLANTDTQYF
j_call: TRBJ2-3
clone_size: many
cdr3_length: 15
v_call: TRBV7-8
d_call: TRBD2

cdr3_nt: TGTGCCAGCAGCCAAGACTCGGGTTCTTACCGGTGGAGGAACACAGATACGCAGTATTTT
cdr3_aa: CASSQDSGSYRWRNTDTQYF
j_call: TRBJ2-3
clone_size: few
cdr3_length: 20
v_call: TRBV4-2
d_call: -

cdr3_nt: TGTGCCAGCAGCCCGGGGCAGGTCTACGAGCAGTACTTC
cdr3_aa: CASSPGQVYEQYF
j_call: TRBJ2-7
clone_size: many
cdr3_length: 13
v_call: TRBV7-9
d_call: -

cdr3_nt: TGTGCCAGCAGCTATGACCCCAGCTCCTACAATGAGCAGTTCTTC
cdr3_aa: CASSYDPSSYNEQFF
j_call: TRBJ2-1
clone_size: -
cdr3_length: 15
v_call: TRBV5-5
d_call: -

cdr3_nt: TGCGCCAGCAGCTCTCGGCCAATTGGGGAAACTGAAGCTTTCTTT
cdr3_aa: CASSSRPIGETEAFF
j_call: TRBJ1-1
clone_size: -
cdr3_length: 15
v_call: TRBV5-1
d_call: -

cdr3_nt: TGTGCCAGCAGCCGCCGGGACAGGGTTAATGGCTACACCTTC
cdr3_aa: CASSRRDRVNGYTF
j_call: TRBJ1-2
clone_size: few
cdr3_length: 14
v_call: TRBV7-8
d_call: TRBD1

cdr3_nt: TGTGCCAGCAGTTACTCGGCCAGTCCAAATGGCTACACCTTC
cdr3_aa: CASSYSASPNGYTF
j_call: TRBJ1-2
clone_size: many
cdr3_length: 14
v_call: TRBV6-2/TRBV6-3
d_call: -

cdr3_nt: TGTGCCAGCAGCTCCCCCCTGGGGGGACAGGGTGGGGAGACCCAGTACTTC
cdr3_aa: CASSSPLGGQGGETQYF
j_call: TRBJ2-5
clone_size: -
cdr3_length: 17
v_call: TRBV28
d_call: TRBD1

cdr3_nt: TGTGCCAGCAGCTTAAGGGGGGCGTCGGGGAGGGGAGCTAATGAAAAACTGTTTTTT
cdr3_aa: CASSLRGASGRGANEKLFF
j_call: TRBJ1-4
clone_size: few
cdr3_length: 19
v_call: TRBV7-2
d_call: -

cdr3_nt: TGTGCCAGCAGTTTGACGGTGGGGTATGGCTACACCTTC
cdr3_aa: CASSLTVGYGYTF
j_call: TRBJ1-2
clone_size: many
cdr3_length: 13
v_call: TRBV12-3/TRBV12-4
d_call: -

cdr3_nt: TGCGCCAGCAGCTCCTTACTAGCGGGGGGGAGCACAGATACGCAGTATTTT
cdr3_aa: CASSSLLAGGSTDTQYF
j_call: TRBJ2-3
clone_size: -
cdr3_length: 17
v_call: TRBV5-1
d_call: TRBD2

cdr3_nt: TGTGCCAGCAGCCCGTGGCCGAGGAATGAGCAGTTCTTC
cdr3_aa: CASSPWPRNEQFF
j_call: TRBJ2-1
clone_size: many
cdr3_length: 13
v_call: TRBV5-4
d_call: -

cdr3_nt: TGTGCCAGCTCACCTGGCAGGGGGCCCACTGAAGCTTTCTTT
cdr3_aa: CASSPGRGPTEAFF
j_call: TRBJ1-1
clone_size: -
cdr3_length: 14
v_call: TRBV18
d_call: TRBD1

cdr3_nt: TGCGCCAGCAGCCTTGTCCGGGACAGCTATAGTGTTGGGCAGTTCTTC
cdr3_aa: CASSLVRDSYSVGQFF
j_call: TRBJ2-1
clone_size: many
cdr3_length: 16
v_call: TRBV5-1
d_call: TRBD1

cdr3_nt: TGCGCCAGCAGCCCCCCCTTAGCGGGAGGGCGCAATGAGCAGTTCTTC
cdr3_aa: CASSPPLAGGRNEQFF
j_call: TRBJ2-1
clone_size: -
cdr3_length: 16
v_call: TRBV5-1
d_call: TRBD2

cdr3_nt: TGTGCCAGCTCACCCAGGGGGCTCGATGAGCAGTTCTTC
cdr3_aa: CASSPRGLDEQFF
j_call: TRBJ2-1
clone_size: few
cdr3_length: 13
v_call: TRBV18
d_call: TRBD1

cdr3_nt: TGCAGTGCTAGCCCCGCAGGGGGCATCTACGAGCAGTACTTC
cdr3_aa: CSASPAGGIYEQYF
j_call: TRBJ2-7
clone_size: -
cdr3_length: 14
v_call: TRBV20-1
d_call: TRBD1

cdr3_nt: TGTGCCAGCAGCCCCACCTGGGGGGGATCCTACGAGCAGTACTTC
cdr3_aa: CASSPTWGGSYEQYF
j_call: TRBJ2-7
clone_size: many
cdr3_length: 15
v_call: TRBV9
d_call: TRBD2

cdr3_nt: TGTGCCAGCAGTTTTATACTTAATTCACCCCTCCACTTT
cdr3_aa: CASSFILNSPLHF
j_call: TRBJ1-6
clone_size: many
cdr3_length: 13
v_call: TRBV12-3/TRBV12-4
d_call: -

cdr3_nt: TGTGCCATCAGTGGCGGTAGCGGGGACGGGACCCAGTACTTC
cdr3_aa: CAISGGSGDGTQYF
j_call: TRBJ2-5
clone_size: few
cdr3_length: 14
v_call: TRBV10-3
d_call: TRBD2

cdr3_nt: TGTGCCTGGAGTAAGGATCGGAATCAGCCCCAGCATTTT
cdr3_aa: CAWSKDRNQPQHF
j_call: TRBJ1-5
clone_size: few
cdr3_length: 13
v_call: TRBV30
d_call: -

cdr3_nt: TGTGCCAGCAGCTTGGTGTGGACAGGGGTGTCTGGCTACACCTTC
cdr3_aa: CASSLVWTGVSGYTF
j_call: TRBJ1-2
clone_size: few
cdr3_length: 15
v_call: TRBV5-4
d_call: TRBD1

cdr3_nt: TGTGCCAGCTCATCGTATGGCGAGCAGTACTTC
cdr3_aa: CASSSYGEQYF
j_call: TRBJ2-7
clone_size: many
cdr3_length: 11
v_call: TRBV18
d_call: -

cdr3_nt: TGTGCCAGCGGCTACAGCTCCTATAATTCACCCCTCCACTTT
cdr3_aa: CASGYSSYNSPLHF
j_call: TRBJ1-6
clone_size: few
cdr3_length: 14
v_call: TRBV7-2
d_call: -

cdr3_nt: TGCAGCGTTGGACTAGCGGGGAGAGATACGCAGTATTTT
cdr3_aa: CSVGLAGRDTQYF
j_call: TRBJ2-3
clone_size: -
cdr3_length: 13
v_call: TRBV29-1
d_call: TRBD2

cdr3_nt: TGTGCCAGCAGTTTCTCTTCGGGCAGCAGAGATACGCAGTATTTT
cdr3_aa: CASSFSSGSRDTQYF
j_call: TRBJ2-3
clone_size: many
cdr3_length: 15
v_call: TRBV27
d_call: -

cdr3_nt: TGTGCCTGGAGTGCTAGCGGGGGCCCTAACACCGGGGAGCTGTTTTTT
cdr3_aa: CAWSASGGPNTGELFF
j_call: TRBJ2-2
clone_size: -
cdr3_length: 16
v_call: TRBV30
d_call: TRBD2